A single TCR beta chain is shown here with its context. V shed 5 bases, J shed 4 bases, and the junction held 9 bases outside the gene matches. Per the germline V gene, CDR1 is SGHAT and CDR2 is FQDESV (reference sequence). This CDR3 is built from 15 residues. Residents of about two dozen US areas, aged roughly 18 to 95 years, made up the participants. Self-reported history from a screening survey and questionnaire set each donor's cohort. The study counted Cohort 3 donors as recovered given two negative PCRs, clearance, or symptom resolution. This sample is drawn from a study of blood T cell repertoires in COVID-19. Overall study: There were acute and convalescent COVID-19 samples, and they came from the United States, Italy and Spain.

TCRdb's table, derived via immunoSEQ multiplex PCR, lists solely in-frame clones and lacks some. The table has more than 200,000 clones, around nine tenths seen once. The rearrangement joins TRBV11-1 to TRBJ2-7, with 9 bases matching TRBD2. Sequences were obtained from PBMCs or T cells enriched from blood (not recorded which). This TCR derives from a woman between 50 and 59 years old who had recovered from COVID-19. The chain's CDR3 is CASSPNSGSAYEQYF. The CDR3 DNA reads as TGTGCCAGCAGCCCAAATAGCGGGAGTGCATACGAGCAGTACTTC.